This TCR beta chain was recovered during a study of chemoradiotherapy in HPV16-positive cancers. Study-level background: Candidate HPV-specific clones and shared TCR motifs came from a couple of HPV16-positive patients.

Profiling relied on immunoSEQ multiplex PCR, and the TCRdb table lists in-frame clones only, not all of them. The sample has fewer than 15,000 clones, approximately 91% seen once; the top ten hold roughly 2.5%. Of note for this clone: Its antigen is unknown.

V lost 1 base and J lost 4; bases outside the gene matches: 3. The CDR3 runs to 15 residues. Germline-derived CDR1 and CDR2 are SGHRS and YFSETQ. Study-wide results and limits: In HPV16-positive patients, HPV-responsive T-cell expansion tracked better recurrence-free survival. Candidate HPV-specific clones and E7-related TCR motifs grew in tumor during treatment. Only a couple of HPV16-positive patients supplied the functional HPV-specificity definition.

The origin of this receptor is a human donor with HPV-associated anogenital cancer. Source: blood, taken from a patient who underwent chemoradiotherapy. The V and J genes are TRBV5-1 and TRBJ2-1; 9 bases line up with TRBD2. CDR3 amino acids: CASSLYSGGYNEQFF. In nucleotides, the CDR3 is TGCGCCAGCAGCTTGTATAGCGGGGGATACAATGAGCAGTTCTTC.